This T cell receptor (beta chain) was recorded in a study of Ad26.COV2.S vaccination and SARS-CoV-2 variants. Whole-study context: Ad26.COV2.S, an intramuscular injection, was given once or twice 56 days apart.

Notes on this clone: Its antigen is still unknown.

Whole-study results and caveats: Vaccine recipients posted higher spike-specific TCR breadth than their placebo counterparts. Responses of spike-specific T cells (both CD8+ and CD4+) reportedly showed substantial breadth after vaccination.

The protocol was immunoSEQ multiplex PCR, while the TCRdb copy is restricted to in-frame clones and leaves out a portion. The data contain about 350,000 clones, 70% to 90% of them singletons. The length of the CDR3 is 15 residues. The ends lost 5 bases at V and 1 base at J; junction bases unmatched: 7. Per germline, CDR1 SGHTA and CDR2 FQGNSA. Treatment meaning: around 19 received Ad26.COV2.S at low or high dose, single or two shots; a few received placebo; per-sample allocation not given. Samples came from day 63 after the first vaccine or placebo injection. The rearrangement links TRBV7-2 to TRBJ2-7; 8 bases are a match to TRBD2. Sequencing was performed on peripheral blood, taken in a trial of Ad26.COV2.S vaccine versus placebo. This sequence was found in a person between 18 and 65 years old who received the Ad26.COV2.S COVID-19 vaccine or a placebo. CDR3 loop: CASSPDRGGSYEQYF. The CDR3 DNA is TGTGCCAGCAGCCCAGATCGGGGGGGTTCCTACGAGCAGTACTTC. The full variable domain, rest sourced from reference TRBV7-2 and TRBJ2-7, is GAGVSQSPSNKVTEKGKDVELRCDPISGHTALYWYRQSLGQGLEFLIYFQGNSAPDKSGLPSDRFSAERTGGSVSTLTIQRTQQEDSAVYLCASSPDRGGSYEQYFGPGTRLTVT.